This TCR beta chain came from a study of T cell changes during pregnancy in multiple sclerosis. The repertoire was sequenced with immunoSEQ multiplex PCR; TCRdb's copy has only in-frame clones and lacks some. There are tens of thousands of clones in the sample; about 92% occur only once, and 0.5% to 0.75% lies in the top ten. CDR1 is SNHLY, CDR2 FYNNEI, per germline. Trimming took 7 bases from V and 0 from J, leaving 10 bases between them. CDR3 length: 14 residues. The chain combines TRBV2 with TRBJ2-1, with TRBD1 as a possible D gene (8 bases). The receptor's source is a female donor with multiple sclerosis, enrolled in a pregnancy study. The input for sequencing was CD4+ T cells from peripheral blood mononuclear cells, taken in the third trimester of pregnancy. CDR3 in amino acids: CASNRGGSYNEQFF. The CDR3 DNA reads as TGTGCCAGCAACAGGGGGGGCTCCTACAATGAGCAGTTCTTC.